Each of the 15 T cell receptor beta chains below was sequenced from the same sample in a study of blood T cell repertoires in COVID-19. TCRdb's copy holds only in-frame clones and misses some; the assay was immunoSEQ multiplex PCR. Altogether about 98,000 clones are present, around 72% being singletons, with the ten largest covering roughly 25%. Sequenced sample: peripheral blood. These receptors were collected from an older man with acute or convalescent COVID-19.

V usage is TRBV5-5 and J usage is TRBJ2-6; D remains ambiguous. Trimming took off 4 bases at V and 2 bases at J, with 7 bases between the two ends. The germline gives CDR1 SGHKS, CDR2 YYEKEE (reference sequence). The CDR3 covers 14 residues. The CDR3 bases are TGTGCCAGCAGCACCAGCGCTGGGGCCAACGTCCTGACTTTC. Translated: CASSTSAGANVLTF. The full variable domain, with the rest looked up from reference TRBV5-5 and TRBJ2-6, is DAGVTQSPTHLIKTRGQQVTLRCSPISGHKSVSWYQQVLGQGPQFIFQYYEKEERGRGNFPDRFSARQFPNYSSELNVNALLLGDSALYLCASSTSAGANVLTFGAGSRLTVL.

This clone was seen a single time. The chain uses TRBV27 and TRBJ1-2; tentative D call: TRBD1 (6 bases). Trimming removed 4 bases at V and 4 bases at J, with 7 bases between. This CDR3 has 12 residues. Germline CDR1 MNHEY, CDR2 SMNVEV (reference sequence). In nucleotides, the CDR3 is TGTGCCAGCAGTTCGGACAGCTATGGCTACACCTTC. Its protein is CASSSDSYGYTF.

V and J are TRBV6-2 or TRBV6-3 and TRBJ2-1; 8 bases match TRBD1. In germline, CDR1 is MNHEY, CDR2 SVGEGT. CDR3 length: 16 amino acids. Germline trimming cut 6 bases from V and 4 bases from J; bases unmatched to any gene: 11. In nucleotides, the CDR3 is TGTGCCAGCAGCCCCACCGGGACAGGAAGATACAATGAGCAGTTCTTC. Translating it yields CASSPTGTGRYNEQFF.

The genes are TRBV3-1 (or the pseudogene TRBV3-2) and TRBJ2-1; TRBD2 agrees at 13 bases. This CDR3 is 16 amino acids long. The ends lost 4 bases at V and 4 bases at J; junction bases unmatched: 4. Germline V gene lookup returns CDR1 LGHDT and CDR2 YNNKEL (reference sequence). The CDR3, as DNA: TGTGCCAGCAGCCGGACTAGCGGGGGCCCATACAATGAGCAGTTCTTC. It encodes CASSRTSGGPYNEQFF.

Only a few counts were recorded for this clone. CDR3 protein: CASSEFRTSGNIQETQYF. DNA of the CDR3: TGCGCCAGCAGTGAGTTTCGGACTAGCGGGAATATCCAAGAGACCCAGTACTTC. The V and J genes are TRBV10-2 and TRBJ2-5; 12 bases are a match to TRBD2. CDR3 length: 18 amino acids. Germline V gene sequence: CDR1 WSHSY, CDR2 SAAADI. Trimming took 1 base from V and 1 from J; bases not matched to a gene: 7.

The chain carries TRBV27 and TRBJ2-7, with D maybe TRBD2 (6 bases). Germline V gives CDR1 MNHEY, CDR2 SMNVEV (reference sequence). With 11 bases removed from V and 0 bases from J, the gap between germline ends came to 17 bases. This CDR3 has 14 amino acids. The CDR3 nucleotides read TGTGCCGTACGGGACGGGGGAGGCTCCTACGAGCAGTACTTC. The encoded protein is CAVRDGGGSYEQYF.

V and J are TRBV28 and TRBJ1-3; D is uncertain. The ends were cut back, 2 bases at V and 2 bases at J, with 7 bases in the middle. The CDR3 loop spans 14 amino acids. The germline V gene has CDR1 MDHEN and CDR2 SYDVKM. The chain's CDR3 is CASSLEAAGNTIYF. The CDR3 DNA reads as TGTGCCAGCAGTTTAGAGGCGGCTGGAAACACCATATATTTT.

This clone was detected only a few times. This chain uses TRBV11-2 with TRBJ2-3, with 9 nucleotides matching TRBD2. After removal of 4 bases from V and 3 bases from J, the junction contained 5 bases not matched to a gene. CDR1 is SGHAT and CDR2 is FQNNGV in the germline V gene. This CDR3 is built from 15 residues. CDR3 amino acids: CASSYSGSKTDTQYF. The DNA for the CDR3 is TGTGCCAGCAGCTATAGCGGGAGTAAGACAGATACGCAGTATTTT.

A few counts support this clone. The gene calls are TRBV4-1 and TRBJ2-3; 7 positions agree with TRBD1. This CDR3 is built from 14 residues. J was trimmed by 5 bases and V by 4 bases; bases with no gene match: 6. CDR1 MGHRA and CDR2 YSYEKL come from the germline V gene. The CDR3 DNA reads TGCGCCAGCAGCCGAACAGGGGCGGAAGATACGCAGTATTTT. This translates into CASSRTGAEDTQYF.

The chain couples TRBV7-2 to TRBJ2-1; tentative D call: TRBD2 (6 bases). Per the germline V gene, CDR1 is SGHTA and CDR2 is FQGNSA. This CDR3 comprises 15 residues. Deletions cut 9 bases from V and 4 bases from J, with 19 bases between. CDR3 bases: TGTGCCAGTTCGTTGGAGGCGGGATTATACAATGAGCAGTTCTTC. Protein product: CASSLEAGLYNEQFF.

CDR3 DNA sequence: TGTGCCAGCAGTGAACCGAGGACAGGTAGAGAGACCCAGTACTTC. Translated, it gives CASSEPRTGRETQYF. The gene calls are TRBV25-1 and TRBJ2-5; 7 nucleotides match TRBD1. There are 15 residues in the CDR3. The V segment lost 2 bases and the J segment 4 bases; nucleotides outside the gene matches: 7. Germline CDR1 and CDR2: MGHDK and SYGVNS.

J is TRBJ1-5 and V is TRBV2, with D possibly matching TRBD1 (6 bases). Looked up from germline, CDR1 is SNHLY and CDR2 is FYNNEI. The CDR3 length is 13 residues. V was pared by 7 bases and J by 3 bases, with 10 bases between. The CDR3 sequence is CASIRDTNQPQHF. The CDR3 nucleotides read TGTGCCAGCATCCGGGACACCAATCAGCCCCAGCATTTT.

This chain uses TRBV30 with TRBJ2-7; 7 nucleotides match TRBD1. This CDR3 has 13 residues. V shed 3 bases, J shed 8 bases, and the junction held 10 bases outside the gene matches. The germline gives CDR1 GTSNPN, CDR2 SVGIG (reference sequence). The CDR3 DNA reads as TGTGCCTGGAGGCCCACCCAGGGGGTAAAGCAGTACTTC. Translation: CAWRPTQGVKQYF.

The chain combines TRBV19 with TRBJ1-1; 8 nucleotides match TRBD1. The length of the CDR3 is 15 residues. J was trimmed by 0 bases and V by 2 bases; bases with no gene match: 2. Germline assignment: CDR1 LNHDA and CDR2 SQIVND (reference sequence). The CDR3 is CASSIQGAVNTEAFF. The DNA of the CDR3 is TGTGCCAGTAGTATACAGGGGGCGGTGAACACTGAAGCTTTCTTT.

The chain combines TRBV7-9 with TRBJ2-5; 8 nucleotides line up with TRBD1. The CDR3 covers 14 residues. Germline CDR1 and CDR2: SEHNR and FQNEAQ (reference sequence). The V segment lost 7 bases and the J segment 5 bases; nucleotides outside the gene matches: 9. In nucleotides, the CDR3 is TGTGCCAGCACAAACGCAGGGGGCCGGGAGACCCAGTACTTC. This encodes CASTNAGGRETQYF.